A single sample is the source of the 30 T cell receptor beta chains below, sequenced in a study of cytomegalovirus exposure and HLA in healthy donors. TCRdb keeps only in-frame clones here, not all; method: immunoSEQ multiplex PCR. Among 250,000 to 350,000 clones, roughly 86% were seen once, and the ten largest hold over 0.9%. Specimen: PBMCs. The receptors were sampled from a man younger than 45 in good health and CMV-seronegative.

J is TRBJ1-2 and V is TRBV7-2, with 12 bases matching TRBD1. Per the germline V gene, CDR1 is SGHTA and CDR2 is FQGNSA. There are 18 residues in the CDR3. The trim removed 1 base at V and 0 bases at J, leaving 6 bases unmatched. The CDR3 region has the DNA TGTGCCAGCAGCTTAGGAGTGGGACAGGGGGCCGCTAACTATGGCTACACCTTC. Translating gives CASSLGVGQGAANYGYTF.

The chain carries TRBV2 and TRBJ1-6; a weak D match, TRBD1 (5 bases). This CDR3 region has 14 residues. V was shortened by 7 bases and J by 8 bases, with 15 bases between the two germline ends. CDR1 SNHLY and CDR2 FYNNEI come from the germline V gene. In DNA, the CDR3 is TGTGCCAGCAAGTGGGGCACGGGTTATTCACCCCTCCACTTT. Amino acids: CASKWGTGYSPLHF.

The DNA of the CDR3 is TGTGCCAGCAGCGCTACCGGGACAATCTACGAGCAGTACTTC. Translation gives CASSATGTIYEQYF. The V and J genes are TRBV6-1 and TRBJ2-7; D perhaps matches TRBD1 (6 bases). This CDR3 has 14 residues. CDR1 is MNHNS, CDR2 SASEGT, per germline. Trimming shortened V by 6 bases and J by 3 bases, and 15 bases separated the two germline ends.

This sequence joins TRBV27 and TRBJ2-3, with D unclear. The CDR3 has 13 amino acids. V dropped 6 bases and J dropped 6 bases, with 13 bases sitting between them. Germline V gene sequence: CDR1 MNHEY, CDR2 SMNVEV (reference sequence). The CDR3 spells CASRPITRDTQYF. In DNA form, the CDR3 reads TGTGCCAGCAGACCAATTACTCGGGATACGCAGTATTTT.

The CDR3 loop reads CASSLGSGAPGELFF. The DNA for the CDR3 is TGCGCCAGCAGCTTGGGCAGCGGGGCCCCCGGGGAGCTGTTTTTT. The chain is built from TRBV5-1 and TRBJ2-2, with TRBD2 identical over 7 bases. Losses at the gene ends were 0 bases for V and 6 bases for J; bases not matched to a gene: 5. The CDR3 has 15 amino acids. Germline V CDR1 and CDR2: SGHRS, YFSETQ.

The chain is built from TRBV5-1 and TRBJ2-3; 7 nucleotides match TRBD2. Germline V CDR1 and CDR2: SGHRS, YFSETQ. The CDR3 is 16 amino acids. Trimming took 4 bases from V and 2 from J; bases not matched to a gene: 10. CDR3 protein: CASSRGGAGPTDTQYF. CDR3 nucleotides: TGCGCCAGCAGCCGGGGTGGAGCGGGGCCCACAGATACGCAGTATTTT.

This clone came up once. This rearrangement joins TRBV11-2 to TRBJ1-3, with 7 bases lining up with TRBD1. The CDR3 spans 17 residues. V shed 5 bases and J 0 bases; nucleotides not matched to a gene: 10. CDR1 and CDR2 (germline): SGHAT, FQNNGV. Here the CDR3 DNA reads TGTGCCAGCAGCGTCGGGACAGCTCTTCTCTCTGGAAACACCATATATTTT. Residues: CASSVGTALLSGNTIYF.

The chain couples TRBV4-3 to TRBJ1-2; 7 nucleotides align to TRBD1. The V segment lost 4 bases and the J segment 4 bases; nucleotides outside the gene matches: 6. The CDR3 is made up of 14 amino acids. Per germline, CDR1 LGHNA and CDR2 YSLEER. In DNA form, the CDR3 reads TGCGCCAGCAGCCTCGGGACAGCTAGCTATGGCTACACCTTC. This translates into CASSLGTASYGYTF.

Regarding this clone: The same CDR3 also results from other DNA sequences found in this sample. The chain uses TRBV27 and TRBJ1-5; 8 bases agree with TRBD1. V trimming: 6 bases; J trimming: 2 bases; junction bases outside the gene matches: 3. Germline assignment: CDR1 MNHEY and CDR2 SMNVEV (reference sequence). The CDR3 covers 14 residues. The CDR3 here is CASSLTGGNQPQHF. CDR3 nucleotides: TGTGCCAGCAGCCTGACAGGGGGCAATCAGCCCCAGCATTTT.

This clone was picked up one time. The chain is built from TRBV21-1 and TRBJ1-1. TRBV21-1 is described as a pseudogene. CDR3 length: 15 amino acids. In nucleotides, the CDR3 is TGTGCCAGCAGCAAAGCTGGGGGGAAGGGCACTGAAGCTTTCTTT. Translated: CASSKAGGKGTEAFF.

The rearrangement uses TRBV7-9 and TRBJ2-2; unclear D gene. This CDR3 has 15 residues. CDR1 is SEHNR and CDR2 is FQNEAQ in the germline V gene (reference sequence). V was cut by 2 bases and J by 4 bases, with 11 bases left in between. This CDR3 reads CASSLISGPTGELFF. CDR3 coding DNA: TGTGCCAGCAGCTTAATATCAGGTCCCACCGGGGAGCTGTTTTTT.

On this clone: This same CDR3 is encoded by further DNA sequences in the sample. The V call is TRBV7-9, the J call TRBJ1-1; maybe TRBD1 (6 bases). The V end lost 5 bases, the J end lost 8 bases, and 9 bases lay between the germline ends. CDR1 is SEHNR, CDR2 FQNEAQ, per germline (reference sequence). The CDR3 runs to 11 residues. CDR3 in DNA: TGTGCCAGCAGCCGGACAGTAGAAGCTTTCTTT. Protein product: CASSRTVEAFF.

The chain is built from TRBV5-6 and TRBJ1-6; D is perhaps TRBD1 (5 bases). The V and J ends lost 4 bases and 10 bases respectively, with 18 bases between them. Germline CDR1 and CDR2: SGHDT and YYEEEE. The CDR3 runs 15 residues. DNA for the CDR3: TGTGCCAGCAGCAGTCGGGCCCCCGGGGGGTCACCCCTCCACTTT. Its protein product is CASSSRAPGGSPLHF. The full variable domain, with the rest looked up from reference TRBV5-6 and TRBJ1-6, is DAGVTQSPTHLIKTRGQQVTLRCSPKSGHDTVSWYQQALGQGPQFIFQYYEEEERQRGNFPDRFSGHQFPNYSSELNVNALLLGDSALYLCASSSRAPGGSPLHFGNGTRLTVT.

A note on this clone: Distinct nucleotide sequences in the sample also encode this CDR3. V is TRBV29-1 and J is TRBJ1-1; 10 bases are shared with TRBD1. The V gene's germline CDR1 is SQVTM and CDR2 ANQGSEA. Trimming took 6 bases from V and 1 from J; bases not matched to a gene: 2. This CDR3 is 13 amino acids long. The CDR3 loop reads CSVRTGGNTEAFF. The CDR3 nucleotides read TGCAGCGTAAGGACAGGGGGGAACACTGAAGCTTTCTTT.

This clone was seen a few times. The CDR3 nucleotides read TGCGCCAGCAGCCATGTCGTTAGCGGGGGGGTCGCGGAGACCCAGTACTTC. This codes for CASSHVVSGGVAETQYF. This sequence joins TRBV4-3 and TRBJ2-5, with TRBD2 matching over 11 bases. The CDR3 covers 17 residues. The germline CDR1 and CDR2 sequences are LGHNA and YSLEER. Trimming at V came to 3 bases and at J to 5 bases, leaving 11 bases not matched to a gene.

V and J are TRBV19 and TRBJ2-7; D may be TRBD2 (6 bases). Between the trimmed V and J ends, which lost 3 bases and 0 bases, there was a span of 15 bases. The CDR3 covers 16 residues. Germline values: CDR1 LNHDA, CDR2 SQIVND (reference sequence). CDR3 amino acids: CASSIQGGTRSYEQYF. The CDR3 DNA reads TGTGCCAGTAGTATTCAGGGCGGGACCCGCTCCTACGAGCAGTACTTC.

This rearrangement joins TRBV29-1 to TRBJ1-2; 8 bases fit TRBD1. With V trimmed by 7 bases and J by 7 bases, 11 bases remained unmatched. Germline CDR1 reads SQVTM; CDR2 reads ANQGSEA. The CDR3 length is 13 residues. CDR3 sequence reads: CSALGQGGGGYTF. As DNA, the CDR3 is TGCAGCGCCTTAGGACAGGGTGGTGGTGGCTACACCTTC.

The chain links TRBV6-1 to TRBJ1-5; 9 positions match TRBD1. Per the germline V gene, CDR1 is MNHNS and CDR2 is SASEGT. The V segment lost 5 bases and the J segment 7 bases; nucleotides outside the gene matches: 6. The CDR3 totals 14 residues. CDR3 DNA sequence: TGTGCCAGCAGTAACCACAGGGGGCAGCAGCCCCAGCATTTT. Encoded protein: CASSNHRGQQPQHF.

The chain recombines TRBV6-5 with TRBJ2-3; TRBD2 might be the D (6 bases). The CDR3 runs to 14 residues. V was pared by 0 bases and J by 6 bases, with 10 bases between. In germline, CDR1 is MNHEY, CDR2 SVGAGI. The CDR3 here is CASSYSSLADTQYF. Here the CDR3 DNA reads TGTGCCAGCAGTTACTCGAGCCTAGCGGATACGCAGTATTTT.

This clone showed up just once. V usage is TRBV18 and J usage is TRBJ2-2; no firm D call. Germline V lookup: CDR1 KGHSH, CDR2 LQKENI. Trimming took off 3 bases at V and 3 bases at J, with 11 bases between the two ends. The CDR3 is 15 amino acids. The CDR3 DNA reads TGTGCCAGCTCACCTGGAAGTAGCTACACCGGGGAGCTGTTTTTT. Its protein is CASSPGSSYTGELFF.

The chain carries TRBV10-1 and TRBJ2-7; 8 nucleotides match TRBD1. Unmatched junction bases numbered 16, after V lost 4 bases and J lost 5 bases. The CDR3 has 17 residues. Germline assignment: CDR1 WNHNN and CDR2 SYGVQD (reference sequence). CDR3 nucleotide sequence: TGCGCCAGCAGTGCAGCCGGGACAGGCCTTCTGGTTGACGAGCAGTACTTC. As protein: CASSAAGTGLLVDEQYF.

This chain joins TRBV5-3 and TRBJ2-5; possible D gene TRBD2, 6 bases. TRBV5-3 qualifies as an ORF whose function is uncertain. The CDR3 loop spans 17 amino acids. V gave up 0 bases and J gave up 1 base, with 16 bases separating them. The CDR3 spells CARSLALASSCQETQYF. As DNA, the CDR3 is TGTGCCAGAAGCTTGGCGCTAGCGTCCTCGTGCCAAGAGACCCAGTACTTC.

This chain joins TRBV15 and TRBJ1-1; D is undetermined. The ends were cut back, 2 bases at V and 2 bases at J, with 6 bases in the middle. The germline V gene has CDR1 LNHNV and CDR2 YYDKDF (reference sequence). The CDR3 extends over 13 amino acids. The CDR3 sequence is CATSRSFNTEAFF. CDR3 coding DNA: TGTGCCACCAGCAGATCCTTTAACACTGAAGCTTTCTTT.

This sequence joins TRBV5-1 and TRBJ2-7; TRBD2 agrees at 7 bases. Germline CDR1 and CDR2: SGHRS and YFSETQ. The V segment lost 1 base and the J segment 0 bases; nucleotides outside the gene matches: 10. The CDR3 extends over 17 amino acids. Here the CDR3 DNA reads TGCGCCAGCAGCTTGTTCAGGGACTATAAGAGCTCCTACGAGCAGTACTTC. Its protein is CASSLFRDYKSSYEQYF.

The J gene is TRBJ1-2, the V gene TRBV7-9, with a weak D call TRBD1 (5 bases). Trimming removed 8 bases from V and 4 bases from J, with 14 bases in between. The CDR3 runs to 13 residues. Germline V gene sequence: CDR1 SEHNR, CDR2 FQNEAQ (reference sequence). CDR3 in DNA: TGTGCCAGCGTGTTCGGAGGGGTCTATGGCTACACCTTC. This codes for CASVFGGVYGYTF.

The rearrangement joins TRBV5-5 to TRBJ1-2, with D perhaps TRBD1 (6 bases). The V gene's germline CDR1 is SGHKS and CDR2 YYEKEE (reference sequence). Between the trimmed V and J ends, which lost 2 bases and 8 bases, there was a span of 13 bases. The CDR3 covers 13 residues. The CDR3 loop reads CASSFGGAAGYTF. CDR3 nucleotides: TGTGCCAGCAGCTTTGGGGGGGCGGCGGGCTACACCTTC.

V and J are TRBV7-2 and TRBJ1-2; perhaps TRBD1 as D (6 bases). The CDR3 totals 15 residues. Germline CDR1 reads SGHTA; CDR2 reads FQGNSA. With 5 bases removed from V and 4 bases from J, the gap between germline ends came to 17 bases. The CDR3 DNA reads TGTGCCAGCAGCCCCGAGGGGGGGCTGGTCTATGGCTACACCTTC. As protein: CASSPEGGLVYGYTF. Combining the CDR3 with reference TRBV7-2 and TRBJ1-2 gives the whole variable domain GAGVSQSPSNKVTEKGKDVELRCDPISGHTALYWYRQSLGQGLEFLIYFQGNSAPDKSGLPSDRFSAERTGGSVSTLTIQRTQQEDSAVYLCASSPEGGLVYGYTFGSGTRLTVV.

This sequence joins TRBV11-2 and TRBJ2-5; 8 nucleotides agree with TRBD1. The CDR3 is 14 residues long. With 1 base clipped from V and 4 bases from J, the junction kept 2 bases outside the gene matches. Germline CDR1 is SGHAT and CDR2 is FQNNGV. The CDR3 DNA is TGTGCCAGCAGCTTAGCAGGGGGCCGAGAGACCCAGTACTTC. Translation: CASSLAGGRETQYF. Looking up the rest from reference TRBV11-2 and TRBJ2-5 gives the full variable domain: EAGVAQSPRYKIIEKRQSVAFWCNPISGHATLYWYQQILGQGPKLLIQFQNNGVVDDSQLPKDRFSAERLKGVDSTLKIQPAKLEDSAVYLCASSLAGGRETQYFGPGTRLLVL.

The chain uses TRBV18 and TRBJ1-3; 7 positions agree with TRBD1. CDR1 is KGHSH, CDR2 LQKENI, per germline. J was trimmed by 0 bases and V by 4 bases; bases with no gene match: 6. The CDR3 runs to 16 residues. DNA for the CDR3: TGTGCCAGCTCACGGGGACAGATCAACTCTGGAAACACCATATATTTT. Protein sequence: CASSRGQINSGNTIYF.

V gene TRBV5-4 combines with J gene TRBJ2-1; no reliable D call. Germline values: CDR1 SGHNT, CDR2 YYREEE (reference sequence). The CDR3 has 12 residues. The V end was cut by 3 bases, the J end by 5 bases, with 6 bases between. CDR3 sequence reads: CASSSTDNEQFF. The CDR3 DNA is TGTGCCAGCAGCTCTACAGACAATGAGCAGTTCTTC. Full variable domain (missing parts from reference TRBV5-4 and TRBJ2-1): ETGVTQSPTHLIKTRGQQVTLRCSSQSGHNTVSWYQQALGQGPQFIFQYYREEENGRGNFPPRFSGLQFPNYSSELNVNALELDDSALYLCASSSTDNEQFFGPGTRLTVL.